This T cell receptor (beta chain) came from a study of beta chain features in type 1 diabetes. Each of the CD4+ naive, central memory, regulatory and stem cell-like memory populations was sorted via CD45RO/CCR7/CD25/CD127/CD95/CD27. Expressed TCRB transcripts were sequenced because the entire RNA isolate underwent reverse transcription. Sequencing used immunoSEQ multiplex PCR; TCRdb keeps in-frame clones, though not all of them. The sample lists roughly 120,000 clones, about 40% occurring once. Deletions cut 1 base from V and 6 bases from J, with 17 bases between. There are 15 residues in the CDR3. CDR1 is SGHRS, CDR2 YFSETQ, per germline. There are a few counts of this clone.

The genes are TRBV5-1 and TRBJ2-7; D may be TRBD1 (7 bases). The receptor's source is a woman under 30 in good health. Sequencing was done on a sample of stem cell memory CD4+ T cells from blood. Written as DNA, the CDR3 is TGCGCCAGCAGCTTGAATCCTCAGCAGGGGGGCGAGCAGTACTTC. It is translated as CASSLNPQQGGEQYF.